The 6 T cell receptor beta chains below come from one sample, sequenced in a study of naive and memory T cell subsets. The study's findings and limits: Possibly reflecting memory cells re-expressing CD45RA, a few larger clonotypes occurred in naive repertoires, especially CD8.

For these TCRs, the target antigens are not known. The beta constant-region primer was an equimolar mix of two oligonucleotides covering TRBC1 and TRBC2. The ligated cDNA underwent four PCR rounds using SP2 and nested alpha and beta constant-region primers. TCRdb re-called the UMI-ligation and nested PCR reads with MiXCR, one entry per CDR3 protein. The sample has about 150,000 distinct CDR3 sequences, about 23% seen once. The sequenced sample was naive CD4+ T cells from blood. The source of these receptors is a human donor in good health.

The gene calls are TRBV28 and TRBJ1-1; the match to TRBD1 covers 9 bases. The CDR3 consists of 14 residues. Germline assignment: CDR1 MDHEN and CDR2 SYDVKM. The V and J ends lost 5 bases and 6 bases, in that order; junction bases with no gene match: 7. CDR3 sequence (DNA): TGTGCCAGCAGTCCCGGGGACAGGGCAGCTGAAGCTTTCTTT. It is translated as CASSPGDRAAEAFF.

Only a few counts were recorded for this clonotype. The chain combines TRBV10-3 with TRBJ2-7; TRBD1 or TRBD2 may be the D gene (5 bases each). CDR1 ENHRY and CDR2 SYGVKD come from the germline V gene. Trimming took off 5 bases at V and 5 bases at J, with 10 bases between the two ends. The CDR3 consists of 12 residues. The CDR3 is CAISKQGDEQYF. The CDR3 DNA sequence: TGTGCCATCAGTAAGCAGGGAGACGAGCAGTACTTC.

This clonotype has ten or more counts. V gene TRBV20-1 combines with J gene TRBJ2-6; D may be TRBD1 (5 bases). CDR1 is DFQATT and CDR2 is SNEGSKA in the germline V gene (reference sequence). V was pared by 1 base and J by 3 bases, with 19 bases between. This CDR3 has 18 amino acids. The CDR3 DNA is TGCAGTGCTAGAGCCCCGTGGCAGGGAAGGCGTGGGGCCAACGTCCTGACTTTC. Translated, it gives CSARAPWQGRRGANVLTF.

This clonotype came up many times. This chain uses TRBV10-3 with TRBJ2-3, with 9 bases fitting TRBD2. CDR3 length: 15 amino acids. CDR1 is ENHRY and CDR2 is SYGVKD in the germline V gene. V lost 3 bases and J lost 5; bases outside the gene matches: 6. As DNA, the CDR3 is TGTGCCATCAGTGACCAGGGACTAGCAGGAGATACGCAGTATTTT. It encodes CAISDQGLAGDTQYF.

The rearrangement links TRBV3-1 to TRBJ2-7; D is possibly TRBD2 (6 bases). Germline V lookup: CDR1 LGHDT, CDR2 YNNKEL (reference sequence). The V and J ends lost 1 base and 2 bases respectively, with 12 bases between them. The CDR3 contains 15 residues. In nucleotides, the CDR3 is TGTGCCAGCAGCCAAGGCCCGGGACTGACCTACGAGCAGTACTTC. Translating it yields CASSQGPGLTYEQYF.

The V gene is TRBV14, the J gene TRBJ2-1; the match to TRBD1 covers 7 bases. The V gene end was trimmed by 4 bases and the J gene end by 6 bases; junction bases not matched to a gene: 9. This CDR3 is built from 15 residues. Germline V gene data show CDR1 as SGHDN and CDR2 as FVKESK. The CDR3 loop reads CASSRDRVRGNEQFF. In DNA, the CDR3 is TGTGCCAGCAGCCGAGACAGGGTCCGGGGCAATGAGCAGTTCTTC.